This T cell receptor (beta chain) was profiled in a study of blood T cells in healthy people across ages. Overall study context: Roughly one uniquely barcoded beta molecule per two T cells was captured.

The authors ran a second PCR of 7 to 11 cycles using a sample-barcoded 5' primer and a J-beta primer mix. Every sample returned 2.5 million or more CDR3-containing paired-end reads. TCRdb re-called the 5' RACE reads through MiXCR, storing one row per CDR3 protein. The sample holds over 1,500,000 distinct CDR3 sequences, around 42% seen once. Researchers isolated at least 6 million PBMCs per sample. Overall study results and limits: Naive CD4+ cell counts and diversity both ran higher in long-lived than in aged donors.

For this clonotype: Antigen unknown.

The CDR3 loop spans 17 amino acids. V gave up 0 bases and J gave up 0 bases, with 15 bases separating them. The chain joins TRBV12-3 or TRBV12-4 to TRBJ2-7; D not resolved. Sequenced sample: blood. The receptor's source is a human donor in good health. The CDR3 spells CASSLAGSLLSSYEQYF. CDR3 bases: TGTGCCAGCAGTTTAGCCGGGTCTCTCTTAAGCTCCTACGAGCAGTACTTC.